Following are 5 T cell receptor beta chains from one sample sequenced in a study of T cells in Graves' hyperthyroidism and ophthalmopathy. There were TCR beta CDR3 regions amplified from RNA transcripts. The HTBI primer set was used in a first-round RT-PCR of the TCR CDR3. Each CDR3 protein is one row after TCRdb ran MiXCR on the multiplex PCR reads. Of around 570,000 distinct CDR3 sequences in the sample, less than 20% were seen once. Input material: blood. The receptors originated from a man aged 35-49 years with Graves' ophthalmopathy.

In DNA, the CDR3 is TGTGCCAGCAGCTTGGCGGCAGCCTCTGAAGCTTTCTTT. It encodes CASSLAAASEAFF. The chain has TRBV5-4 and TRBJ1-1; D ambiguous. Deletions cut 0 bases from V and 6 bases from J, with 9 bases between. From germline, CDR1 is SGHNT and CDR2 YYREEE (reference sequence). CDR3 length: 13 residues.

The chain has TRBV5-1 and TRBJ2-1, with 13 bases fitting TRBD2. This CDR3 has 15 amino acids. Germline V gives CDR1 SGHRS, CDR2 YFSETQ. Unmatched junction bases numbered 4, after V lost 2 bases and J lost 8 bases. The CDR3 loop is CASSFTSGGAYEQFF. The CDR3 DNA reads TGCGCCAGCAGCTTTACTAGCGGGGGGGCCTATGAGCAGTTCTTC.

The chain employs TRBV4-1 and TRBJ2-5, with 10 bases identical to TRBD2. Germline CDR1 and CDR2: MGHRA and YSYEKL. The CDR3 length is 15 residues. The junction had 7 bases not matched to a gene; V was cut back by 4 bases and J by 5 bases. Here the CDR3 DNA reads TGCGCCAGCAGCCTTGAGGGACTAGCGACGGAGACCCAGTACTTC. Protein product: CASSLEGLATETQYF.

The chain joins TRBV30 to TRBJ1-4; D gene unclear. Looked up from germline, CDR1 is GTSNPN and CDR2 is SVGIG (reference sequence). The V gene lost 8 bases and the J gene lost 3 bases, with 16 bases spanning the gap. The CDR3 is made up of 14 amino acids. The CDR3 region has the DNA TGTGCCGCAAACCCCCGAGGGTCTAATGAAAAACTGTTTTTT. The encoded protein is CAANPRGSNEKLFF.

V gene TRBV19 combines with J gene TRBJ1-3; tentatively, D is TRBD1 (5 bases). Per germline, CDR1 LNHDA and CDR2 SQIVND (reference sequence). The CDR3 has 16 residues. V was trimmed by 8 bases and J by 0 bases, leaving 17 bases between them. The CDR3 bases are TGTGCCAGTCAACGTATTGGGGCGAGCTCTGGAAACACCATATATTTT. The encoded protein is CASQRIGASSGNTIYF.